The 29 T cell receptor beta chains presented below share a single source sample, sequenced in a study of spatial heterogeneity in lung cancer. TCRdb recomputed calls from the 5' RACE reads with MiXCR, one row per CDR3 protein. The table records about 38,000 distinct CDR3 sequences, 5.8% of them present only once. As for time point: sample taken at primary tumor resection. Researchers sequenced whole RNA taken from tumor, nontumor lung or frozen PBMC without sorting. The source was PBMCs, collected at surgery. The source of these receptors is a male donor with early-stage non-small cell lung cancer.

This clonotype turned up a few times. V is TRBV12-3 or TRBV12-4 and J is TRBJ1-5, with D possibly TRBD1 on 6 matching bases. This CDR3 spans 15 amino acids. The V gene lost 10 bases and the J gene lost 6 bases, with 22 bases spanning the gap. CDR3 in amino acids: CATQDRTGGSQPQHF. CDR3 DNA: TGTGCCACCCAAGACCGTACCGGGGGCAGTCAGCCCCAGCATTTT.

This clonotype was counted many times. This chain connects TRBV7-2 to TRBJ1-1, with D tentatively TRBD1 (5 bases). This CDR3 region has 13 residues. Germline-derived CDR1 and CDR2 are SGHTA and FQGNSA. The V end lost 2 bases, the J end lost 8 bases, and 12 bases lay between the germline ends. CDR3 amino acids: CASSLSRDWEAFF. In DNA, the CDR3 is TGTGCCAGCAGCTTATCCAGGGACTGGGAAGCTTTCTTT.

This clonotype was counted many times. V and J are TRBV10-3 and TRBJ1-5; possible D gene TRBD1, 5 bases. This CDR3 region has 14 residues. V lost 0 bases and J 4 bases, leaving 7 bases between the germline ends. Germline V gene sequence: CDR1 ENHRY, CDR2 SYGVKD. CDR3 DNA sequence: TGTGCCATCAGTGAGTCGGAGGGGAATCAGCCCCAGCATTTT. Amino acids: CAISESEGNQPQHF.

At least ten counts were recorded for this clonotype. This chain links TRBV12-3 or TRBV12-4 with TRBJ1-2; 8 nucleotides line up with TRBD1. Germline trimming cut 5 bases from V and 5 bases from J; bases unmatched to any gene: 4. The CDR3 covers 13 residues. DNA of the CDR3: TGTGCCAGCAGTCGACAGGGGCTTTATGGCTACACCTTC. Its protein product is CASSRQGLYGYTF.

The chain links TRBV7-3 to TRBJ2-5; D is perhaps TRBD1 (5 bases). The CDR3 consists of 14 residues. The ends were cut back, 5 bases at V and 7 bases at J, with 17 bases in the middle. Germline V gene sequence: CDR1 SGHTA, CDR2 FQGTGA. The CDR3 is CASSPDRGPGTQYF. The CDR3 coding sequence is TGTGCCAGCAGCCCTGATAGGGGTCCCGGGACCCAGTACTTC.

As for this clonotype: A much bigger clone sits one base away, suggesting this may be a read error. The gene calls are TRBV7-3 and TRBJ2-1, with 7 bases identical to TRBD2. The CDR3 sequence is 17 residues long. Germline lookup yields CDR1 SGHTA and CDR2 FQGTGA. The CDR3 loop is CVSSLTSVLAEYNEQFF. DNA of the CDR3: TGTGTCAGCAGCTTAACGAGTGTGCTAGCGGAGTACAATGAGCAGTTCTTC. The full variable domain, in which reference TRBV7-3 and TRBJ2-1 provide the parts outside the CDR3, is GAGVSQTPSNKVTEKGKYVELRCDPISGHTALYWYRQSLGQGPEFLIYFQGTGAADDSGLPNDRFFAVRPEGSVSTLKIQRTERGDSAVYLCVSSLTSVLAEYNEQFFGPGTRLTVL.

This chain links TRBV24-1 with TRBJ2-5; no clear D. V was trimmed by 10 bases and J by 2 bases, leaving 22 bases between them. CDR3 length equals 16 residues. Per the germline V gene, CDR1 is KGHDR and CDR2 is SFDVKD. The CDR3: CATKLTECGPQETQYF. The DNA of the CDR3 is TGTGCCACTAAACTAACTGAATGTGGACCACAAGAGACCCAGTACTTC.

The table lists this clonotype with many counts. J is TRBJ2-4 and V is TRBV5-6, with D perhaps matching TRBD2 (6 bases). The CDR3 covers 17 residues. The V end lost 3 bases, the J end lost 0 bases, and 16 bases lay between the germline ends. The germline gives CDR1 SGHDT, CDR2 YYEEEE. CDR3 residues: CASSSPGLIVAKNIQYF. The CDR3, as DNA: TGTGCCAGCAGCTCCCCGGGACTTATCGTAGCCAAAAACATTCAGTACTTC. The full variable domain, rest sourced from reference TRBV5-6 and TRBJ2-4, is DAGVTQSPTHLIKTRGQQVTLRCSPKSGHDTVSWYQQALGQGPQFIFQYYEEEERQRGNFPDRFSGHQFPNYSSELNVNALLLGDSALYLCASSSPGLIVAKNIQYFGAGTRLSVL.

This clonotype turned up a few times. The chain uses TRBV18 and TRBJ1-2, with D possibly TRBD1 on 5 matching bases. CDR3 length: 13 residues. Trimming pared 3 bases from V and 3 bases from J, leaving 8 bases between. The germline V gene has CDR1 KGHSH and CDR2 LQKENI. CDR3: CASSPGQDYGYTF. The CDR3 DNA sequence: TGTGCCAGCTCACCGGGGCAGGACTATGGCTACACCTTC. Full variable domain (rest looked up from reference TRBV18 and TRBJ1-2): NAGVMQNPRHLVRRRGQEARLRCSPMKGHSHVYWYRQLPEEGLKFMVYLQKENIIDESGMPKERFSAEFPKEGPSILRIQQVVRGDSAAYFCASSPGQDYGYTFGSGTRLTVV.

This clonotype was detected only a few times. The gene calls are TRBV12-3 or TRBV12-4 and TRBJ2-6, with 9 bases fitting TRBD2. This CDR3 is 15 amino acids long. CDR3 loop: CASAGGSSGANVLTF. DNA for the CDR3: TGTGCTTCCGCGGGGGGGTCCTCTGGGGCCAACGTCCTGACTTTC.

This clonotype showed up many times. This chain joins TRBV20-1 and TRBJ2-7, with TRBD1 as a possible D gene (6 bases). The V gene's germline CDR1 is DFQATT and CDR2 SNEGSKA (reference sequence). Deletions cut 4 bases from V and 0 bases from J, with 13 bases between. The CDR3 is 14 amino acids. In DNA form, the CDR3 reads TGCAGTGCTAAACTGGGACACATCTCCTACGAGCAGTACTTC. As protein: CSAKLGHISYEQYF.

This clonotype was recorded at least ten times. V gene TRBV3-1 combines with J gene TRBJ1-5; no firm D call. V lost 4 bases and J lost 7, with 17 bases in between. Germline lookup yields CDR1 LGHDT and CDR2 YNNKEL (reference sequence). The CDR3 runs to 15 residues. This chain's CDR3 is CASSPIGAGNQPQHF. In nucleotides, the CDR3 is TGTGCCAGCAGCCCGATAGGAGCTGGGAACCAGCCCCAGCATTTT. Full variable domain (remainder filled in from reference TRBV3-1 and TRBJ1-5): DTAVSQTPKYLVTQMGNDKSIKCEQNLGHDTMYWYKQDSKKFLKIMFSYNNKELIINETVPNRFSPKSPDKAHLNLHINSLELGDSAVYFCASSPIGAGNQPQHFGDGTRLSIL.

This clonotype was counted many times. The chain combines TRBV15 with TRBJ1-2, with unresolved D. CDR1 and CDR2 (germline): LNHNV, YYDKDF (reference sequence). V lost 0 bases and J 12 bases, leaving 11 bases between the germline ends. The CDR3 consists of 12 residues. The CDR3 loop is CATSRDRSKNTF. The DNA for the CDR3 is TGTGCCACCAGCAGAGATCGCAGCAAGAACACCTTC.

This clonotype was recorded a few times. The CDR3: CASRMAGHGRQETQYF. CDR3 nucleotides: TGTGCCAGCAGGATGGCAGGACATGGGAGGCAAGAGACCCAGTACTTC. The chain links TRBV11-3 to TRBJ2-5; TRBD2 is a possible D gene (6 bases). V lost 6 bases and J lost 2, with 19 bases in between. CDR3 length: 16 amino acids. CDR1 is SGHNT and CDR2 is YENEEA in the germline V gene.

V usage is TRBV5-6 and J usage is TRBJ1-4, with D perhaps matching TRBD1 (5 bases). The germline gives CDR1 SGHDT, CDR2 YYEEEE. Between the trimmed V and J ends, which lost 4 bases and 5 bases, there was a span of 15 bases. The CDR3 length is 15 residues. The CDR3 protein is CASSAGRAGNEKLFF. DNA for the CDR3: TGTGCCAGCAGCGCGGGGCGAGCAGGGAATGAAAAACTGTTTTTT.

CDR3 loop: CASSQDSGGGYNEQFF. Written as DNA, the CDR3 is TGTGCCAGCAGCCAAGATTCGGGGGGCGGCTACAATGAGCAGTTCTTC. This rearrangement joins TRBV14 to TRBJ2-1; possible D gene TRBD2, 7 bases. The ends were cut back, 0 bases at V and 3 bases at J, with 12 bases in the middle. The CDR3 extends over 16 amino acids. Germline V lookup: CDR1 SGHDN, CDR2 FVKESK.

This clonotype was seen at least ten times. The chain couples TRBV30 to TRBJ1-5, with D uncertain. Germline V gives CDR1 GTSNPN, CDR2 SVGIG (reference sequence). V gave up 1 base and J gave up 3 bases, with 4 bases separating them. The CDR3 contains 12 residues. The CDR3 DNA follows: TGTGCCTGGAGTGCCATCAATCAGCCCCAGCATTTT. It translates to CAWSAINQPQHF. The variable domain in full, with the rest retrieved from reference TRBV30 and TRBJ1-5, is SQTIHQWPATLVQPVGSPLSLECTVEGTSNPNLYWYRQAAGRGLQLLFYSVGIGQISSEVPQNLSASRPQDRQFILSSKKLLLSDSGFYLCAWSAINQPQHFGDGTRLSIL.

In its sample, this clonotype was seen many times. V and J are TRBV27 and TRBJ2-5; 9 bases align to TRBD2. CDR1 and CDR2 from the germline V gene are MNHEY and SMNVEV (reference sequence). The CDR3 sequence is 14 residues long. V was pared by 3 bases and J by 5 bases, with 4 bases of the junction left unmatched. The CDR3 nucleotides read TGTGCCAGCAGTTTCGCGGGGGGGCGGGAGACCCAGTACTTC. It codes for CASSFAGGRETQYF.

In its sample, this clonotype was seen many times. The V gene is TRBV18, the J gene TRBJ1-1; possible D gene TRBD1, 5 bases. Trimming stripped 3 bases from V and 1 base from J, with 21 bases between. This CDR3 contains 18 residues. Looked up from germline, CDR1 is KGHSH and CDR2 is LQKENI. The CDR3 bases are TGTGCCAGCTCACCCCCCGGCGGGGTCCCTGGGGGGAACACTGAAGCTTTCTTT. It yields the protein CASSPPGGVPGGNTEAFF.

There are a few counts of this clonotype. The chain has TRBV7-2 and TRBJ1-6; D unresolved. The germline gives CDR1 SGHTA, CDR2 FQGNSA. This CDR3 has 16 residues. Deletions cut 1 base from V and 14 bases from J, with 21 bases between. The CDR3 reads CASSLEGGRQFKTLHF. The CDR3 region has the DNA TGTGCCAGCAGCTTAGAGGGAGGGCGCCAATTCAAGACCCTCCACTTT.

This clonotype was detected many times. The rearrangement uses TRBV7-9 and TRBJ2-3; 8 bases fit TRBD2. The CDR3 is 17 residues long. CDR1 and CDR2 (germline): SEHNR, FQNEAQ (reference sequence). With V trimmed by 5 bases and J by 1 base, 11 bases remained unmatched. For the CDR3, the DNA is TGTGCCAGCAGCCAAAGCACGGGGGGGCCGGGCACAGATACGCAGTATTTT. This encodes CASSQSTGGPGTDTQYF.

The sample holds many counts of this clonotype. This chain connects TRBV5-1 to TRBJ2-2; D is ambiguous. This CDR3 is built from 15 residues. Trimming took off 7 bases at V and 7 bases at J, with 20 bases between the two ends. Germline-derived CDR1 and CDR2 are SGHRS and YFSETQ. This CDR3 reads CASVDGREFGGELFF. The DNA for the CDR3 is TGCGCCAGCGTTGACGGTCGAGAATTTGGCGGGGAGCTGTTTTTT.

This clonotype was seen repeatedly, ten times or more. This rearrangement joins TRBV27 to TRBJ2-3; 10 nucleotides match TRBD1. The trim removed 6 bases at V and 4 bases at J, leaving 4 bases unmatched. The CDR3 spans 14 residues. From germline, CDR1 is MNHEY and CDR2 SMNVEV (reference sequence). In nucleotides, the CDR3 is TGTGCCAGCAGGGGACAGGGGCGGCCAGATACGCAGTATTTT. It is translated as CASRGQGRPDTQYF.

This clonotype was recorded a few times. The rearrangement links TRBV6-5 to TRBJ1-6; no clear D. Trimming pared 2 bases from V and 2 bases from J, leaving 16 bases between. Germline lookup yields CDR1 MNHEY and CDR2 SVGAGI. The CDR3 contains 18 residues. CDR3 sequence reads: CASSYTLQSMTYNSPLHF. CDR3 sequence (DNA): TGTGCCAGCAGTTACACCCTACAGAGTATGACCTATAATTCACCCCTCCACTTT.

The chain carries TRBV7-2 and TRBJ2-5; perhaps TRBD1 as D (5 bases). Trimming took 1 base from V and 5 from J, leaving 11 bases between them. The CDR3 has 14 residues. Germline V gene sequence: CDR1 SGHTA, CDR2 FQGNSA. The CDR3 DNA follows: TGTGCCAGCAGCTTAGGAGACAGTAGGGAGACCCAGTACTTC. This encodes CASSLGDSRETQYF. Combining the CDR3 with reference TRBV7-2 and TRBJ2-5 gives the whole variable domain GAGVSQSPSNKVTEKGKDVELRCDPISGHTALYWYRQSLGQGLEFLIYFQGNSAPDKSGLPSDRFSAERTGGSVSTLTIQRTQQEDSAVYLCASSLGDSRETQYFGPGTRLLVL.

The J gene is TRBJ1-5, the V gene TRBV19, with 7 nucleotides matching TRBD1. CDR3 length equals 14 residues. Germline V gives CDR1 LNHDA, CDR2 SQIVND (reference sequence). V was clipped by 4 bases and J by 5 bases; unmatched bases: 5. The CDR3 sequence is CASSNQQGYQPQHF. The DNA of the CDR3 is TGTGCCAGTAGTAATCAACAGGGGTATCAGCCCCAGCATTTT.

CDR3 DNA: TGCAGCCTAGGGGACCGAGGCCGGGCTTTCTTT. Translated: CSLGDRGRAFF. The J gene is TRBJ1-1, the V gene TRBV29-1, with a weak D call TRBD1 (5 bases). Germline CDR1 SQVTM, CDR2 ANQGSEA. V dropped 8 bases and J dropped 11 bases, with 18 bases sitting between them. CDR3 length equals 11 residues.

This chain links TRBV6-5 with TRBJ1-2; D gene unclear. The ends were cut back, 6 bases at V and 8 bases at J, with 13 bases in the middle. The CDR3 extends over 12 amino acids. CDR1 is MNHEY, CDR2 SVGAGI, per germline. The CDR3 DNA sequence: TGTGCCAGCAGCCCTTCGTGGGAGGGCTACACCTTC. It encodes CASSPSWEGYTF.

Of note for this clonotype: One base away lies a much larger clone, so this may be a sequencing read error. The chain links TRBV10-3 to TRBJ2-3; TRBD2 matches 12 bases. Germline V gene data show CDR1 as ENHRY and CDR2 as SYGVKD. This CDR3 spans 16 amino acids. The CDR3, as DNA: TGTACCATCAGTGAGAATGGACTAGCGGGAAGAGATACGCAGTATTTT. As protein: CTISENGLAGRDTQYF.